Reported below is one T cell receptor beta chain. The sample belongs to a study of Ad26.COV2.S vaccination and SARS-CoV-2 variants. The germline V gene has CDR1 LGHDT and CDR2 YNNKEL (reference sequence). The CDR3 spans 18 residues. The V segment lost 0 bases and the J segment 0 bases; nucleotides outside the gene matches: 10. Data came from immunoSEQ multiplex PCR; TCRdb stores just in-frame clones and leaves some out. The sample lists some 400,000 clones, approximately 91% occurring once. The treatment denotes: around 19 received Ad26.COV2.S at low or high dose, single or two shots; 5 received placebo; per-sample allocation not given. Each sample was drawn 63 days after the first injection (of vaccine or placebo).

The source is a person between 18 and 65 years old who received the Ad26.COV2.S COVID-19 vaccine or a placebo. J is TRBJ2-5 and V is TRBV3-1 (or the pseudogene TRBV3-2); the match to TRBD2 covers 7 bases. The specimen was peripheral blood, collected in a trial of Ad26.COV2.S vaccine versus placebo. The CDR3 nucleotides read TGTGCCAGCAGCCAAGATCTTCAGGGAGGGCGGTACCAAGAGACCCAGTACTTC. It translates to CASSQDLQGGRYQETQYF.